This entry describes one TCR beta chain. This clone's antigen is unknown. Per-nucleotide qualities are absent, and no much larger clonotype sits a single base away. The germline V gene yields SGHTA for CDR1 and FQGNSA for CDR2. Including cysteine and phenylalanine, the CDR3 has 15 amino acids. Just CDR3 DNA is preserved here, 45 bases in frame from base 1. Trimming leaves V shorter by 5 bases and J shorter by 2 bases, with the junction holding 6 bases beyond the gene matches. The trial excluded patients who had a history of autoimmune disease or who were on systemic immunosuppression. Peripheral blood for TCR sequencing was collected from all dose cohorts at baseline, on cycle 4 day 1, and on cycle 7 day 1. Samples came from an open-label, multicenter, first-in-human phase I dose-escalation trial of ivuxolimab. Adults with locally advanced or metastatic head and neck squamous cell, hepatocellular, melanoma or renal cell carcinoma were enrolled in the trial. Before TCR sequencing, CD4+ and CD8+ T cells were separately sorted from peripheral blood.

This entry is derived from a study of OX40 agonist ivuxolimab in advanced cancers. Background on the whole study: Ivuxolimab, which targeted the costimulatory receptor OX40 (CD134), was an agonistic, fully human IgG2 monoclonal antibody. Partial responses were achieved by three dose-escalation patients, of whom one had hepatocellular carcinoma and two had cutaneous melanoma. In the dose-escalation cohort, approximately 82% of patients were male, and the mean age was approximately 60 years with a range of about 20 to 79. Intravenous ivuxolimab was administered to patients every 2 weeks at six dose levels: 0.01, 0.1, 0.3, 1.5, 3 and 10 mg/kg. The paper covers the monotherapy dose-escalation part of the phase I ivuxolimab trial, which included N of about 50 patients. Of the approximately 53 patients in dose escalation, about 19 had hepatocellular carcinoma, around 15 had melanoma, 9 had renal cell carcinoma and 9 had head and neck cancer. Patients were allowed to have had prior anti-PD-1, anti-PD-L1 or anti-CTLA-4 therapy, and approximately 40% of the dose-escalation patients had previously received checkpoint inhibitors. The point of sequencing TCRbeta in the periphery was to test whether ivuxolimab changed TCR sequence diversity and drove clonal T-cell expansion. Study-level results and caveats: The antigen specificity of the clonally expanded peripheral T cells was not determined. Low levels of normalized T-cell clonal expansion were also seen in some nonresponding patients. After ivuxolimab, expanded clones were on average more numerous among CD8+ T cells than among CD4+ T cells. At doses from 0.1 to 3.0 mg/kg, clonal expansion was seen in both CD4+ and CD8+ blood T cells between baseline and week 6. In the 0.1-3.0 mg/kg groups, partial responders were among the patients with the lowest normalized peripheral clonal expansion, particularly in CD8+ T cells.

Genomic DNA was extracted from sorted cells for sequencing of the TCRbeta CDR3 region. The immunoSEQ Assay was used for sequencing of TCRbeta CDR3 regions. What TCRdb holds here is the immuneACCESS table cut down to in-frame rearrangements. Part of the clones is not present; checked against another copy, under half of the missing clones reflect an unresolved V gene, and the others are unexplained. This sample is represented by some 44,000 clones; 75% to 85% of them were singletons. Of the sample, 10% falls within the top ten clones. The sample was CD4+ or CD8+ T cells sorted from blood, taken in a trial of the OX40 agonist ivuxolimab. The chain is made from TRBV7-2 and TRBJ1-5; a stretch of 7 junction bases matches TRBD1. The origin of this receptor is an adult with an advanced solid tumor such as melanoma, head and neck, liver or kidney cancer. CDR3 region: CASSPTGRGNQPQHF. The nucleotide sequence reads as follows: TGTGCCAGCAGCCCGACAGGGCGCGGCAATCAGCCCCAGCATTTT.